This T cell receptor beta chain was sequenced during a study of T-cell reconstitution after alpha-beta-depleted transplantation in children. This CDR3 is 13 amino acids long. The germline V and J ends were trimmed by 10 bases and 4 bases, with 17 bases remaining between them. Ten or more counts support this clonotype. Preparation of the TCRbeta library used unique molecular identifiers. TCRdb analysed the PCR reads with MiXCR anew, one entry per CDR3 protein. The sample has around 400,000 distinct CDR3 sequences; roughly 22% are singletons. Here the sequenced sample was PBMCs from the stem cell graft donor, taken from the stem cell graft. This TCR came from a human donor who donated a stem cell graft to a child with acute myeloid leukemia. The gene calls are TRBV12-3 or TRBV12-4 and TRBJ2-7; D gene uncertain. CDR3 protein: CATCAESAYEQYF. CDR3 nucleotides: TGTGCCACCTGTGCTGAGTCGGCGTACGAGCAGTACTTC.